This TCR beta chain was sequenced during a study of T cells in Graves' hyperthyroidism and ophthalmopathy. As regards this clonotype: The CDR3 carries no conserved terminal phenylalanine or tryptophan, so it likely arises from a read error. The limits of the CDR3 on the DNA are not certain, so only TCRdb's listed CDR3 is given.

Amplification targeted TCR beta CDR3 regions from RNA transcripts. Initially, a first-round RT-PCR of the TCR CDR3 employed the HTBI primer set. TCRdb passed the multiplex PCR reads through MiXCR, listing each CDR3 protein once. This sample carries 400,000 to 600,000 distinct CDR3 sequences, less than 25% of them seen once, and the ten largest clones take about 25%. A total of 17 residues make up the CDR3, ends included. The germline gives CDR1 MNHNS, CDR2 SASEGT. Diagnostic assessment was based on clinical symptoms, serum thyroxine and TRAb, thyroid ultrasound and orbital computed tomography. This receptor was identified in a man younger than 35 with Graves' hyperthyroidism. The V call is TRBV6-1, the J call TRBJ1-5. The sample taken for sequencing was blood. CDR3 region: CASSEGFRLHSNQPQQL.